Shown below are 10 T cell receptor beta chains from a single sample sequenced in a study of T cell changes during pregnancy in multiple sclerosis. Here immunoSEQ multiplex PCR was the method, and the copy in TCRdb shows in-frame clones only, minus some. The sample includes about 100,000 clones, approximately 92% of them seen just once. The sequencing used peripheral blood, collected in the first trimester of pregnancy. The receptors shown here come from a female donor with multiple sclerosis, enrolled in a pregnancy study.

The J gene is TRBJ2-7, the V gene TRBV5-6; 12 bases fit TRBD2. The CDR3 sequence is 17 residues long. The germline V gene encodes CDR1 SGHDT and CDR2 YYEEEE. Trimming cost V 3 bases and J 0 bases; bases outside gene matches: 7. In DNA, the CDR3 is TGTGCCAGCAGCTGGGGGACTAGCGGGTTTAGCTCCTACGAGCAGTACTTC. Translation: CASSWGTSGFSSYEQYF.

The genes are TRBV6-1 and TRBJ1-3; D uncertain. V was cut by 2 bases and J by 0 bases, with 11 bases left in between. The CDR3 totals 16 residues. Germline CDR1 and CDR2: MNHNS and SASEGT. DNA of the CDR3: TGTGCCAGCAGTGAACGGTCTCTTAGCTCTGGAAACACCATATATTTT. It specifies CASSERSLSSGNTIYF.

The chain has TRBV30 and TRBJ1-3; 7 nucleotides line up with TRBD1. The V segment lost 2 bases and the J segment 1 base; nucleotides outside the gene matches: 11. There are 17 residues in the CDR3. CDR1 and CDR2 from the germline V gene are GTSNPN and SVGIG (reference sequence). The CDR3, as DNA: TGTGCCTGGAGTTCGATTCTCAGGGGGTTTTCTGGAAACACCATATATTTT. Its translation is CAWSSILRGFSGNTIYF.

This chain connects TRBV30 to TRBJ2-1; 7 positions agree with TRBD2. Germline V gene data show CDR1 as GTSNPN and CDR2 as SVGIG (reference sequence). Trimming at V came to 4 bases and at J to 5 bases, leaving 2 bases not matched to a gene. CDR3 size: 12 residues. The CDR3 spells CAWKAGNNEQFF. CDR3 bases: TGTGCCTGGAAAGCGGGAAACAATGAGCAGTTCTTC.

The chain recombines TRBV14 with TRBJ2-1, with D hard to call. The CDR3 is made up of 15 amino acids. Deletions cut 4 bases from V and 8 bases from J, with 18 bases between. CDR1 SGHDN and CDR2 FVKESK come from the germline V gene. The CDR3 region has the DNA TGTGCCAGCAGCCTCTCGAAGTCCGCATTAGATGAGCAGTTCTTC. This encodes CASSLSKSALDEQFF.

This rearrangement joins TRBV6-5 to TRBJ1-4; no definite D call. Looked up from germline, CDR1 is MNHEY and CDR2 is SVGAGI. Between the trimmed V and J ends, which lost 2 bases and 8 bases, there was a span of 12 bases. The CDR3 has 14 residues. CDR3 nucleotide sequence: TGTGCCAGCAGTTACCTGGGAGGAGGCGAAAAACTGTTTTTT. Encoded protein: CASSYLGGGEKLFF.

The rearrangement joins TRBV7-8 to TRBJ2-7; D unresolved. Germline CDR1 reads SGHVS; CDR2 reads FQNEAQ. This CDR3 region has 15 residues. Trimming took off 3 bases at V and 2 bases at J, with 14 bases between the two ends. CDR3: CASSLKSTLTYEQYF. CDR3 DNA sequence: TGTGCCAGCAGCTTGAAGTCTACTCTTACCTACGAGCAGTACTTC.

V and J are TRBV6-4 and TRBJ1-2; 7 positions agree with TRBD1. V shed 4 bases, J shed 7 bases, and the junction held 0 bases outside the gene matches. There are 11 residues in the CDR3. Germline CDR1 and CDR2: MRHNA and SNTAGT. CDR3 DNA: TGTGCCAGCAGTGGACAGGGTGGCTACACCTTC. This translates into CASSGQGGYTF.

The chain couples TRBV28 to TRBJ2-5; TRBD2 aligns across 11 bases. V lost 5 bases and J lost 4; bases outside the gene matches: 12. CDR1 is MDHEN and CDR2 is SYDVKM in the germline V gene. The CDR3 consists of 17 residues. The CDR3 loop reads CASSPSLAGGPRETQYF. The CDR3 DNA follows: TGTGCCAGCAGTCCATCCTTAGCGGGAGGGCCTCGAGAGACCCAGTACTTC.

The rearrangement joins TRBV4-2 to TRBJ2-1, with 13 bases that match TRBD2. V was pared by 2 bases and J by 10 bases, with 5 bases of the junction left unmatched. The CDR3 extends over 15 amino acids. CDR1 and CDR2 from the germline V gene are LGHNA and YNFKEQ. As DNA, the CDR3 is TGTGCCAGCAGCCAAAAAGGACTAGCGGGAGAAGAGCAGTTCTTC. Translated, it gives CASSQKGLAGEEQFF.